The 5 T cell receptor beta chains in this list originate from one sample, sequenced in a study of shared clonotypes between healthy human individuals. Measured with immunoSEQ multiplex PCR; TCRdb has only the in-frame clones, and not every one. The profile shows about 2.4 million clones, approximately 93% of them singletons. Sequencing used naive CD4+ T cells from PBMCs. Subset described: CD45RA+ positively selected. These receptors were collected from a young man in good health. Some clones in this sample may be carry-over from other donors' samples.

V usage is TRBV27 and J usage is TRBJ2-3; TRBD2 matches 9 bases. The CDR3 is 14 amino acids. Germline-derived CDR1 and CDR2 are MNHEY and SMNVEV (reference sequence). The V and J ends lost 10 bases and 4 bases, in that order; junction bases with no gene match: 9. The CDR3: CATGIGLAPDTQYF. In nucleotides, the CDR3 is TGTGCCACCGGGATTGGACTAGCGCCAGATACGCAGTATTTT.

The J gene is TRBJ1-1, the V gene TRBV29-1; D perhaps matches TRBD1 (6 bases). The V gene lost 6 bases and the J gene lost 0 bases, with 17 bases spanning the gap. Germline V CDR1 and CDR2: SQVTM, ANQGSEA. CDR3 size: 15 residues. CDR3 DNA: TGCAGCGTCCAGGGGACCTTTTACATGAACACTGAAGCTTTCTTT. It yields the protein CSVQGTFYMNTEAFF.

The chain recombines TRBV15 with TRBJ2-3; D is uncertain. The CDR3 is 14 amino acids. Trimming shortened V by 0 bases and J by 8 bases, and 12 bases separated the two germline ends. CDR1 and CDR2 (germline): LNHNV, YYDKDF (reference sequence). CDR3 protein: CATSREGLSFTQYF. In nucleotides, the CDR3 is TGTGCCACCAGCAGAGAAGGCCTCTCCTTTACGCAGTATTTT.

CDR3 region: CASSLGDPPYEQYF. CDR3 bases: TGTGCCAGCAGTCTTGGGGACCCACCGTACGAGCAGTACTTC. The gene calls are TRBV7-3 and TRBJ2-7, with D perhaps TRBD1 or TRBD2 (5 bases each). V was trimmed by 6 bases and J by 4 bases, leaving 16 bases between them. In germline, CDR1 is SGHTA, CDR2 FQGTGA. The CDR3 is made up of 14 amino acids.

The chain joins TRBV9 to TRBJ1-2; 9 nucleotides match TRBD1. The germline gives CDR1 SGDLS, CDR2 YYNGEE. The CDR3 consists of 17 residues. V lost 3 bases and J lost 4; bases outside the gene matches: 13. The CDR3 is CASSAQITGGMSYGYTF. DNA for the CDR3: TGTGCCAGCAGCGCCCAAATAACAGGGGGCATGAGCTATGGCTACACCTTC.